A single sample gave rise to the 30 T cell receptor beta chains below, sequenced in a study of CD8 T cells in ankylosing spondylitis (dated by TCRdb to about 2017). Broad study findings and their caveats: Blood from ankylosing spondylitis patients appeared to be characterized by a TCR beta motif made up of about 8 highly homologous amino acid variants.

No antigen is known for these receptors. Library prep was done by 5' RACE. Sequencing relied on an Illumina HiSeq 2500. TCRdb's own reprocessing of the public reads used fastp at Q25 and MiXCR and kept productive beta chains. Identical CDR3 protein sequences are pooled into one entry, listed with their most common genes and DNA. Recorded for this sample are hundreds of thousands of distinct CDR3 sequences; approximately 10% of them occurred a single time. About 0.49% of the sample goes to the ten largest clones. Sample: blood, either unsorted or a sorted T cell fraction (not recorded which). The receptors here all came from a male donor with ankylosing spondylitis.

This clonotype was seen only a few times. The rearrangement joins TRBV25-1 to TRBJ2-1; 8 nucleotides agree with TRBD1. Trimming cost V 6 bases and J 6 bases; bases outside gene matches: 13. Per germline, CDR1 MGHDK and CDR2 SYGVNS. The CDR3 length is 16 residues. CDR3 sequence: CASRIQGQGRFNEQFF. The CDR3 DNA reads as TGTGCCAGCAGAATTCAAGGACAGGGAAGGTTCAATGAGCAGTTCTTC. Drawing the rest from reference TRBV25-1 and TRBJ2-1, the complete variable domain is EADIYQTPRYLVIGTGKKITLECSQTMGHDKMYWYQQDPGMELHLIHYSYGVNSTEKGDLSSESTVSRIRTEHFPLTLESARPSHTSQYLCASRIQGQGRFNEQFFGPGTRLTVL.

This clonotype was seen only a few times. The CDR3 here is CSANRRDSGNQPQHF. CDR3 DNA: TGCAGTGCTAATCGGAGGGACAGCGGCAATCAGCCCCAGCATTTT. This chain links TRBV20-1 with TRBJ1-5; TRBD1 aligns across 7 bases. Per germline, CDR1 DFQATT and CDR2 SNEGSKA (reference sequence). The trim removed 4 bases at V and 2 bases at J, leaving 8 bases unmatched. CDR3 length: 15 amino acids.

This clonotype was found many times. The rearrangement links TRBV18 to TRBJ2-2, with 8 bases that match TRBD1. Looked up from germline, CDR1 is KGHSH and CDR2 is LQKENI. The V and J ends lost 2 bases and 1 base, in that order; junction bases with no gene match: 0. The CDR3 runs 15 residues. Here the CDR3 reads CASSPGTGNTGELFF. In nucleotides, the CDR3 is TGTGCCAGCTCACCAGGGACAGGGAACACCGGGGAGCTGTTTTTT.

At least ten counts were recorded for this clonotype. This sequence joins TRBV7-2 and TRBJ2-1, with a weak D call TRBD1 (5 bases). The germline V and J ends were trimmed by 8 bases and 9 bases, with 11 bases remaining between them. The CDR3 contains 11 residues. Germline loops: CDR1 SGHTA, CDR2 FQGNSA. CDR3 DNA sequence: TGTGCCAGCGGAAGGGGCGTTGAGCAGTTCTTC. Protein sequence: CASGRGVEQFF.

This clonotype was detected a few times. V and J are TRBV28 and TRBJ2-7; 7 positions agree with TRBD2. CDR1 MDHEN and CDR2 SYDVKM come from the germline V gene. Trimming at V came to 8 bases and at J to 3 bases, leaving 10 bases not matched to a gene. CDR3 length: 14 amino acids. The CDR3 region has the DNA TGTGCCAGCCGTCGAGTGGCGGGAGACTACGAGCAGTACTTC. Protein sequence: CASRRVAGDYEQYF.

In this sample, this clonotype turned up a few times. This chain connects TRBV24-1 to TRBJ2-4, with D perhaps TRBD1 (5 bases). CDR1 KGHDR and CDR2 SFDVKD come from the germline V gene. This CDR3 has 15 amino acids. V lost 2 bases, J lost 2 bases, and 9 bases lay in between. CDR3 region: CATSDSRVTKNIQYF. The CDR3 DNA reads as TGTGCCACCAGTGATTCCAGGGTAACCAAAAACATTCAGTACTTC.

The genes are TRBV19 and TRBJ2-2; 9 bases map to TRBD2. Trimming cost V 4 bases and J 5 bases; bases outside gene matches: 8. The length of the CDR3 is 16 residues. Germline-derived CDR1 and CDR2 are LNHDA and SQIVND (reference sequence). The CDR3 nucleotides read TGTGCCAGTAGTAGGCCTAGCGGGGCTGGGACCGGGGAGCTGTTTTTT. Its protein is CASSRPSGAGTGELFF.

There are a few counts of this clonotype. The CDR3 sequence: CAIQGLAGGYNEQFF. As DNA, the CDR3 is TGTGCCATCCAGGGACTAGCGGGAGGCTACAATGAGCAGTTCTTC. This chain uses TRBV10-3 with TRBJ2-1; 15 bases fit TRBD2. The CDR3 runs to 15 residues. Germline V CDR1 and CDR2: ENHRY, SYGVKD. Unmatched junction bases numbered 2, after V lost 8 bases and J lost 3 bases.

This chain connects TRBV7-2 to TRBJ2-2; 7 bases map to TRBD1. This CDR3 has 15 residues. V shed 2 bases, J shed 2 bases, and the junction held 2 bases outside the gene matches. Germline CDR1 reads SGHTA; CDR2 reads FQGNSA. CDR3 in DNA: TGTGCCAGCAGCTTAAACAGGGGAAACACCGGGGAGCTGTTTTTT. Amino acids: CASSLNRGNTGELFF.

This clonotype has a handful of counts. The CDR3 region has the DNA TGTGCCAGCAGTGAATACTTTTTCGAGTACTTC. This codes for CASSEYFFEYF. This sequence joins TRBV2 and TRBJ2-7; D unresolved. Germline V gives CDR1 SNHLY, CDR2 FYNNEI. The CDR3 sequence is 11 residues long. V was trimmed by 2 bases and J by 11 bases, leaving 10 bases between them.

This clonotype was recorded at least ten times. J is TRBJ1-1 and V is TRBV12-3 or TRBV12-4; D not resolved. The ends were cut back, 5 bases at V and 3 bases at J, with 13 bases in the middle. The CDR3 sequence is 14 residues long. The CDR3 here is CASSPGWAHTEAFF. DNA of the CDR3: TGTGCCAGCAGTCCGGGCTGGGCCCACACTGAAGCTTTCTTT.

This clonotype appeared a few times. This rearrangement joins TRBV12-3 or TRBV12-4 to TRBJ1-6; D gene uncertain. The ends were cut back, 1 base at V and 9 bases at J, with 4 bases in the middle. This CDR3 contains 12 residues. As DNA, the CDR3 is TGTGCCAGCAGTTTAGAGCTTTCACCCCTCCACTTT. Its translation is CASSLELSPLHF.

This clonotype was counted a few times. The chain recombines TRBV4-2 with TRBJ2-7, with D possibly matching TRBD1 (5 bases). The CDR3 extends over 16 amino acids. The V gene's germline CDR1 is LGHNA and CDR2 YNFKEQ. V was trimmed by 0 bases and J by 0 bases, leaving 12 bases between them. The chain's CDR3 is CASSQEFRGLSYEQYF. The CDR3, as DNA: TGTGCCAGCAGCCAAGAATTTAGGGGCCTCTCCTACGAGCAGTACTTC.

J is TRBJ1-1 and V is TRBV20-1; D is unresolved. Germline V gene data show CDR1 as DFQATT and CDR2 as SNEGSKA (reference sequence). The CDR3 covers 14 residues. Deletions cut 1 base from V and 0 bases from J, with 9 bases between. Written as DNA, the CDR3 is TGCAGTGCTAGAGTTGTCAGCTTGAACACTGAAGCTTTCTTT. Its translation: CSARVVSLNTEAFF.

The V gene is TRBV7-8, the J gene TRBJ1-1; D not certain. CDR3 size: 12 residues. Germline CDR1 SGHVS, CDR2 FQNEAQ. Trimming pared 8 bases from V and 7 bases from J, leaving 14 bases between. The CDR3 region is CASRGLEVEAFF. The CDR3 DNA sequence: TGTGCCAGCCGTGGTCTGGAGGTTGAAGCTTTCTTT.

A few counts support this clonotype. V and J are TRBV6-5 and TRBJ1-1; no clear D gene. Trimming removed 0 bases from V and 3 bases from J, with 8 bases in between. Germline V gene lookup returns CDR1 MNHEY and CDR2 SVGAGI. The CDR3 consists of 14 residues. The CDR3 DNA reads as TGTGCCAGCAGTTACTCCCGGGCACACACTGAAGCTTTCTTT. It specifies CASSYSRAHTEAFF.

The chain couples TRBV20-1 to TRBJ2-1; 14 bases match TRBD2. Trimming took 6 bases from V and 10 from J; bases not matched to a gene: 8. The CDR3 length is 14 residues. The germline gives CDR1 DFQATT, CDR2 SNEGSKA (reference sequence). CDR3 region: CSAVTSGGVKEQFF. The CDR3 bases are TGCAGTGCCGTGACTAGCGGGGGGGTAAAGGAGCAGTTCTTC.

This clonotype was seen a few times. The chain is built from TRBV7-2 and TRBJ2-7, with D possibly matching TRBD2 (6 bases). Germline-derived CDR1 and CDR2 are SGHTA and FQGNSA. Trimming shortened V by 2 bases and J by 0 bases, and 14 bases separated the two germline ends. The CDR3 length is 16 residues. The chain's CDR3 is CASSLFRVGGSYEQYF. CDR3 DNA: TGTGCCAGCAGCTTATTTCGAGTGGGGGGCTCCTACGAGCAGTACTTC.

This clonotype was counted many times. The V gene is TRBV20-1, the J gene TRBJ1-5, with D uncertain. CDR1 is DFQATT and CDR2 is SNEGSKA in the germline V gene (reference sequence). CDR3 length: 16 residues. Trimming removed 0 bases at V and 5 bases at J, with 17 bases between. The chain's CDR3 is CSARDFFSSADQPQHF. CDR3 nucleotides: TGCAGTGCTAGAGATTTTTTTTCGTCCGCCGATCAGCCCCAGCATTTT.

This clonotype has more than one count but fewer than ten. CDR3 in DNA: TGCGCCAGCAGCCAAACCGGACAGGGGACAAGTTTTGGCTACACCTTC. Translation gives CASSQTGQGTSFGYTF. The J gene is TRBJ1-2, the V gene TRBV4-1; 9 bases are shared with TRBD1. The V segment lost 2 bases and the J segment 7 bases; nucleotides outside the gene matches: 11. Germline lookup yields CDR1 MGHRA and CDR2 YSYEKL. CDR3 length equals 16 residues.

Only a few counts were recorded for this clonotype. This chain uses TRBV4-2 with TRBJ2-3, with D possibly TRBD1 on 5 matching bases. The V end was cut by 4 bases, the J end by 2 bases, with 13 bases between. Germline values: CDR1 LGHNA, CDR2 YNFKEQ. The CDR3 is 15 amino acids. The CDR3 DNA follows: TGTGCCAGCAGCCCAAGTATCAGGGACACAGATACGCAGTATTTT. Its translation is CASSPSIRDTDTQYF.

This clonotype has just a few counts. This chain links TRBV29-1 with TRBJ1-2, with 8 nucleotides matching TRBD1. J was trimmed by 8 bases and V by 3 bases; bases with no gene match: 8. This CDR3 region has 13 residues. CDR1 is SQVTM, CDR2 ANQGSEA, per germline. CDR3 sequence reads: CSVDTGQGWGYTF. The CDR3 DNA is TGCAGCGTTGACACTGGACAGGGTTGGGGCTACACCTTC.

This clonotype was observed at least ten times. The rearrangement uses TRBV5-1 and TRBJ1-4, with D unresolved. This CDR3 has 13 residues. Deletions cut 6 bases from V and 8 bases from J, with 14 bases between. The germline CDR1 and CDR2 sequences are SGHRS and YFSETQ. CDR3 in amino acids: CASKAGGREKLFF. In DNA, the CDR3 is TGCGCCAGCAAGGCAGGAGGGCGCGAAAAACTGTTTTTT.

This clonotype was recorded many times. The rearrangement uses TRBV4-3 and TRBJ2-2; D gene ambiguous. Germline-derived CDR1 and CDR2 are LGHNA and YSLEER. This CDR3 spans 16 amino acids. Trimming left V 2 bases short and J 4 bases short, with 14 bases between. Here the CDR3 reads CASSQFLETVTGELFF. DNA for the CDR3: TGCGCCAGCAGCCAATTCTTAGAAACGGTCACCGGGGAGCTGTTTTTT.

The sample holds a few counts of this clonotype. The rearrangement uses TRBV12-3 or TRBV12-4 and TRBJ1-2; D remains ambiguous. This CDR3 contains 13 residues. V was pared by 5 bases and J by 8 bases, with 15 bases between. This chain's CDR3 is CASSELDRGGYTF. In DNA, the CDR3 is TGTGCCAGCAGTGAACTGGACCGAGGAGGCTACACCTTC.

This clonotype was recorded at least ten times. The CDR3 region is CASSPGLLRGGKNIQYF. The DNA for the CDR3 is TGTGCCAGCAGCCCCGGACTCCTAAGGGGTGGCAAAAACATTCAGTACTTC. The V call is TRBV9, the J call TRBJ2-4; D may correspond to TRBD1 or TRBD2 (5 bases each). Trimming removed 4 bases from V and 3 bases from J, with 20 bases in between. Per germline, CDR1 SGDLS and CDR2 YYNGEE. CDR3 length: 17 residues.

The genes are TRBV28 and TRBJ2-7; D gene uncertain. V shed 7 bases and J shed 2 bases, with 9 bases lying between them. This CDR3 has 12 amino acids. In germline, CDR1 is MDHEN, CDR2 SYDVKM. The CDR3 DNA reads TGTGCCAGCACTACCCGAGCCTACGAGCAGTACTTC. Its protein product is CASTTRAYEQYF.

This chain uses TRBV6-1 with TRBJ2-1, with TRBD2 matching over 9 bases. Germline V gene sequence: CDR1 MNHNS, CDR2 SASEGT. Germline trimming cut 2 bases from V and 9 bases from J; bases unmatched to any gene: 5. The CDR3 totals 14 residues. This CDR3 is CASSELAGSGEQFF. The CDR3 coding sequence is TGTGCCAGCAGTGAACTAGCGGGGTCGGGTGAGCAGTTCTTC.

The chain has TRBV7-2 and TRBJ1-5; perhaps TRBD1 as D (5 bases). This CDR3 comprises 13 residues. With 5 bases removed from V and 7 bases from J, the gap between germline ends came to 12 bases. In germline, CDR1 is SGHTA, CDR2 FQGNSA. This CDR3 is CASSPGTRQPQHF. CDR3 nucleotides: TGTGCCAGCAGCCCCGGGACGAGGCAGCCCCAGCATTTT. Using reference TRBV7-2 and TRBJ1-5 for the parts outside the CDR3, the full variable domain is GAGVSQSPSNKVTEKGKDVELRCDPISGHTALYWYRQSLGQGLEFLIYFQGNSAPDKSGLPSDRFSAERTGGSVSTLTIQRTQQEDSAVYLCASSPGTRQPQHFGDGTRLSIL.

The V and J genes are TRBV6-2 or TRBV6-3 and TRBJ2-1, with TRBD2 identical over 10 bases. The germline CDR1 and CDR2 sequences are MNHEY and SVGEGT. The CDR3 spans 14 residues. J lost 5 bases, V lost 7 bases, and 5 bases had no gene match. CDR3 protein: CASTLAGAHNEQFF. The DNA for the CDR3 is TGTGCCAGCACCCTAGCGGGGGCCCACAATGAGCAGTTCTTC.